This T cell receptor (beta chain) emerged from a study of T-cell reconstitution after alpha-beta-depleted transplantation in children. With 6 bases clipped from V and 5 bases from J, the junction kept 5 bases outside the gene matches. The CDR3 runs 13 residues. This sample's TCRbeta library carried unique molecular identifier barcodes. TCRdb reprocessed the PCR reads via MiXCR and lists one record per CDR3 protein. This table has 550,000 to 800,000 distinct CDR3 sequences, around 13% appearing once. This clonotype was detected ten times or more. Antigen: not known. The study's findings and limits: There were some patients whose high TCRbeta diversity at day 60 came from surviving recipient T cells and thymic progenitors. Alpha-beta T cells present about two months after transplant were reported to originate from several hundred expanded graft clones.

The sequence derives from a girl aged 2 to 9 with congenital amegakaryocytic thrombocytopenia, due to receive a stem cell transplant. Sample: PBMCs, taken before TCRalphabeta/CD19-depleted stem cell transplant. This chain connects TRBV12-3 or TRBV12-4 to TRBJ2-3; 7 nucleotides match TRBD2. CDR3 in DNA: TGTGCCAGCAGCCTAGGGAGGGGAGATACGCAGTATTTT. Encoded protein: CASSLGRGDTQYF.